This TCR beta chain is drawn from a study of blood T cell repertoires in COVID-19. Across the study: Acute-phase and convalescent COVID-19 samples originated in the United States, Italy and Spain.

Repertoires were generated with immunoSEQ multiplex PCR, while TCRdb's copy carries only in-frame clones and drops some. The sample yields approximately 350,000 clones, 65% to 90% seen once. Trimming pared 4 bases from V and 6 bases from J, leaving 18 bases between. This CDR3 has 14 amino acids. The germline gives CDR1 GTSNPN, CDR2 SVGIG (reference sequence). The Seattle patients, enrolled during active infection, were followed longitudinally. Sample: peripheral blood. The TCR sequence derives from a woman aged 55 to 70 with COVID-19, enrolled during active disease. The chain employs TRBV30 and TRBJ2-5; a possible D gene is TRBD2 (7 bases). CDR3 amino acids: CAWIYGGAAKTQYF. The DNA for the CDR3 is TGTGCCTGGATTTATGGGGGGGCCGCAAAGACCCAGTACTTC.